This entry is about one T cell receptor (beta chain). These data are taken from a study of blood T cell repertoires in COVID-19. Background on the study: The United States, Italy and Spain provided the acute and convalescent COVID-19 samples. PBMCs, B-cell-depleted T cells, or T cells provided the cDNA or gDNA that made up the material.

Original data processing: How many nucleated cells were present was estimated from reference gene primer amplification. Clones were read by immunoSEQ multiplex PCR, and TCRdb kept only the in-frame ones, dropping some. That table supplies the V and J calls and clone size; D and trimming were determined from the DNA. The sample holds hundreds of thousands of clones; approximately 86% are singletons and the top ten take 2.2%. The sample consisted of peripheral blood. The sequence was collected from a woman aged 45-65 years who had recovered from COVID-19.

The CDR3 DNA follows: TGTGCCAGTAGTGTGGTTGGCGGTCAGCCCCAGCATTTT. Residues: CASSVVGGQPQHF. The chain has TRBV19 and TRBJ1-5; no clear D. Germline V CDR1 and CDR2: LNHDA, SQIVND (reference sequence). The CDR3 consists of 13 residues. Trimming cost V 5 bases and J 6 bases, with 11 bases left between them.